The clone carrying this T cell receptor beta chain was counted ten times or more. What it recognizes is unknown. The data originate from a study of metastatic and nonmetastatic thyroid tumors. Study in general: Repertoires were compared across blood and tumor or nodule tissue from malignant and benign thyroid patients. Study findings and constraints: TCR beta diversity was reportedly significantly higher in malignant thyroid tumors than benign nodules, in blood and tumor.

Source study methods: A papillary thyroid cancer distant-metastasis classifier was built from CDR3 differences across clinicopathological groups. With MiXCR, TCRdb called clones anew from the PCR reads. These V and J calls rely on TCRdb rather than the paper's analysis. There are about 37,000 clones in the sample; around 28% occur only once, and roughly a tenth lies in the top ten. From germline, CDR1 is SGHRS and CDR2 YFSETQ. The CDR3 has 15 residues. Trimming took off 0 bases at V and 3 bases at J, with 12 bases between the two ends. Before thyroid surgery, none of the patients had received any treatment.

The TCR originated in a male donor with papillary thyroid cancer or a benign thyroid nodule (not recorded which). Some clones in this sample may be carry-over from other donors' samples. The sequencing input was blood. This chain joins TRBV5-1 and TRBJ1-1, with no clear D. The CDR3 sequence: CASSLGSRRDTEAFF. CDR3 sequence (DNA): TGCGCCAGCAGCTTGGGTTCGAGACGGGACACTGAAGCTTTCTTT. Looking up the rest from reference TRBV5-1 and TRBJ1-1 gives the full variable domain: KAGVTQTPRYLIKTRGQQVTLSCSPISGHRSVSWYQQTPGQGLQFLFEYFSETQRNKGNFPGRFSGRQFSNSRSEMNVSTLELGDSALYLCASSLGSRRDTEAFFGQGTRLTVV.